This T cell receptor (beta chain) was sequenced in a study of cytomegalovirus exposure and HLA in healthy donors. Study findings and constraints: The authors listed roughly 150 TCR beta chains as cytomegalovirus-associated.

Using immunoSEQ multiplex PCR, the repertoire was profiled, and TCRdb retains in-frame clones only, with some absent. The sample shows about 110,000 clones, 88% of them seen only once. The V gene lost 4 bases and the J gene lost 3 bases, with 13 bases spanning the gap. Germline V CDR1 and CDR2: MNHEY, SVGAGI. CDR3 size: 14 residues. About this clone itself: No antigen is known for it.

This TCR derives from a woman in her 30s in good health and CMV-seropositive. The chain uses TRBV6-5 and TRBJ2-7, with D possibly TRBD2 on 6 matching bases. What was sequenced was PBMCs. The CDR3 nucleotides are TGTGCCAGCAGTTTAGGAGGGGCCAGCTACGAGCAGTACTTC. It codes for CASSLGGASYEQYF.